These T cell receptor beta chains were read from a single sample in a study of T cell responses to AZD1222 COVID-19 vaccine. Method: immunoSEQ multiplex PCR; TCRdb's copy keeps in-frame clones and lacks some. The table includes 150,000 to 200,000 clones, about 90% detected once. The sample in question was peripheral blood, obtained 28 days after the second AZD1222 dose. The source is an adult who received the AZD1222 COVID-19 vaccine. CDR3s include the opening cysteine and the closing phenylalanine or tryptophan. The D gene is left open where the match is weak. Not all rows give a size; the values are once, few, many and, for expanded clones, a class.

j_gene: TRBJ1-5; v_gene: TRBV7-6; d_gene: .; abundance: .; CDR3aa: CASSFAPGPNQPQHF; CDR3nt: TGTGCCAGCAGCTTTGCTCCGGGCCCAAATCAGCCCCAGCATTTT
j_gene: TRBJ1-3; v_gene: TRBV2; d_gene: .; abundance: .; CDR3aa: CASSDTRSGNTIYF; CDR3nt: TGTGCCAGCAGTGACACCCGCTCTGGAAACACCATATATTTT
j_gene: TRBJ1-2; v_gene: TRBV11-2; d_gene: TRBD1; abundance: many; CDR3aa: CASSFRTGGVYGYTF; CDR3nt: TGTGCCAGCAGCTTTCGGACAGGGGGCGTCTATGGCTACACCTTC
j_gene: TRBJ1-2; v_gene: TRBV14; d_gene: TRBD1; abundance: .; CDR3aa: CASSRRLTGGDGYTF; CDR3nt: TGTGCCAGCAGCCGGCGTTTAACAGGGGGCGATGGCTACACCTTC
j_gene: TRBJ2-1; v_gene: TRBV9; d_gene: TRBD2; abundance: .; CDR3aa: CASSVGSSGGAYNEQFF; CDR3nt: TGTGCCAGCAGCGTAGGGAGTAGCGGGGGGGCCTACAATGAGCAGTTCTTC
j_gene: TRBJ2-3; v_gene: TRBV28; d_gene: TRBD1; abundance: .; CDR3aa: CASSSAQGADTQYF; CDR3nt: TGTGCCAGCAGTTCCGCCCAGGGGGCAGATACGCAGTATTTT
j_gene: TRBJ2-5; v_gene: TRBV6-2/TRBV6-3; d_gene: .; abundance: .; CDR3aa: CASSNLRETQYF; CDR3nt: TGTGCCAGCAGCAATCTACGAGAGACCCAGTACTTC
j_gene: TRBJ2-2; v_gene: TRBV5-5; d_gene: TRBD2; abundance: once; CDR3aa: CASSFLAGDLTGELFF; CDR3nt: TGTGCCAGCAGCTTTCTAGCGGGGGACCTCACCGGGGAGCTGTTTTTT
j_gene: TRBJ2-3; v_gene: TRBV5-6; d_gene: TRBD2; abundance: .; CDR3aa: CASSFRISGGLTDTQYF; CDR3nt: TGTGCCAGCAGCTTCCGTATCAGCGGGGGGCTTACAGATACGCAGTATTTT
j_gene: TRBJ1-5; v_gene: TRBV19; d_gene: .; abundance: .; CDR3aa: CASTLGDSNQPQHF; CDR3nt: TGTGCCAGTACTCTAGGGGATAGCAATCAGCCCCAGCATTTT
j_gene: TRBJ1-1; v_gene: TRBV5-1; d_gene: .; abundance: .; CDR3aa: CASRGDTEAFF; CDR3nt: TGCGCCAGCCGTGGGGACACTGAAGCTTTCTTT
j_gene: TRBJ2-5; v_gene: TRBV9; d_gene: TRBD2; abundance: .; CDR3aa: CASSVAPQRGVQETQYF; CDR3nt: TGTGCCAGCAGCGTAGCCCCCCAGCGGGGGGTACAAGAGACCCAGTACTTC
j_gene: TRBJ1-3; v_gene: TRBV6-5; d_gene: TRBD1; abundance: .; CDR3aa: CASRKGQGAGNTIYF; CDR3nt: TGTGCCAGCAGGAAAGGACAGGGGGCGGGAAACACCATATATTTT
j_gene: TRBJ1-2; v_gene: TRBV4-1; d_gene: .; abundance: .; CDR3aa: CASRDNYGYTF; CDR3nt: TGCGCCAGCAGGGATAACTATGGCTACACCTTC
j_gene: TRBJ2-3; v_gene: TRBV29-1; d_gene: .; abundance: .; CDR3aa: CSVEGLFTDTQYF; CDR3nt: TGCAGCGTTGAAGGACTCTTCACAGATACGCAGTATTTT
j_gene: TRBJ1-2; v_gene: TRBV12-3/TRBV12-4; d_gene: .; abundance: .; CDR3aa: CASSLNRYGYTF; CDR3nt: TGTGCCAGCAGTTTGAACCGCTATGGCTACACCTTC